This section outlines one T cell receptor (beta chain) sequence together with its context. This sample is part of a study of blood T cells in healthy people across ages. A second PCR of 7 to 11 cycles used a sample-barcoded 5' primer and a J-beta primer mix. TCRdb re-derived calls from the 5' RACE reads in MiXCR, one entry per CDR3 protein. This sample carries approximately 690,000 distinct CDR3 sequences, less than 45% of them seen once, and the ten largest clones take around 30%. PBMCs, at least 6 million per sample, were isolated. This CDR3 region has 15 residues. J gave up 2 bases and V 5 bases, and 6 bases lay outside the gene matches. Germline assignment: CDR1 SEHNR and CDR2 FQNEAQ (reference sequence).

The clonotype originates from an older man in good health. The sequenced sample was blood. The chain links TRBV7-9 to TRBJ1-5, with 7 positions matching TRBD1. CDR3: CASSLGGQGNQPQHF. CDR3 DNA sequence: TGTGCCAGCAGCCTAGGAGGACAGGGCAATCAGCCCCAGCATTTT.